This entry lists 18 T cell receptor beta chains sequenced from one sample in a study of early T cells in non-severe SARS-CoV-2 infection. TCRdb reanalysed the 5' RACE reads using MiXCR and keeps one entry per CDR3 protein. Of tens of thousands of distinct CDR3 sequences in the sample, around 9% were seen once. The sequencing input was whole blood. The source of these receptors is an adult who was a healthcare worker with PCR-confirmed SARS-CoV-2 infection or an uninfected control (not recorded which).

The chain links TRBV10-2 to TRBJ2-1, with 7 bases fitting TRBD2. The CDR3 loop spans 15 amino acids. The V gene's germline CDR1 is WSHSY and CDR2 SAAADI. Losses at the gene ends were 5 bases for V and 0 bases for J; bases not matched to a gene: 4. This CDR3 reads CASSKGGSSYNEQFF. Written as DNA, the CDR3 is TGCGCCAGCAGTAAAGGCGGGAGCTCCTACAATGAGCAGTTCTTC.

Details on this clonotype: Just one base apart from a much larger clone, this may be a read error. CDR3 sequence (DNA): TGCGGTGCCCACGGACTAGCGGGAGAGAATGAGCAGTTCTTC. It specifies CGAHGLAGENEQFF. The chain uses TRBV20-1 and TRBJ2-1; 13 nucleotides align to TRBD2. CDR1 is DFQATT and CDR2 is SNEGSKA in the germline V gene (reference sequence). CDR3 length: 14 amino acids.

This clonotype was picked up many times. V gene TRBV6-5 combines with J gene TRBJ1-2; 8 nucleotides line up with TRBD1. The CDR3 contains 12 residues. From germline, CDR1 is MNHEY and CDR2 SVGAGI. Trimming at V came to 6 bases and at J to 7 bases, leaving 4 bases not matched to a gene. CDR3: CASRITGGGYTF. CDR3 sequence (DNA): TGTGCCAGCAGAATCACAGGGGGTGGCTACACCTTC.

The V and J genes are TRBV12-3 or TRBV12-4 and TRBJ1-1, with D uncertain. The CDR3 contains 13 residues. V lost 4 bases, J lost 7 bases, and 13 bases lay in between. The CDR3 DNA reads as TGTGCCAGCAGTTCTCAGGAGGGAGGTGAAGCTTTCTTT. Residues: CASSSQEGGEAFF.

The chain couples TRBV28 to TRBJ1-2, with 8 positions matching TRBD1. The germline gives CDR1 MDHEN, CDR2 SYDVKM. This CDR3 is 15 amino acids long. Germline trimming cut 5 bases from V and 8 bases from J; bases unmatched to any gene: 13. The CDR3 DNA reads TGTGCCAGCAGTCTCGCCCTCGGACAGGGAGGGGGCTACACCTTC. Translation gives CASSLALGQGGGYTF.

This clonotype was seen many times. The chain employs TRBV6-5 and TRBJ2-7; 7 bases match TRBD1. This CDR3 has 15 residues. Trimming removed 7 bases from V and 3 bases from J; junction bases left unmatched: 12. CDR1 MNHEY and CDR2 SVGAGI come from the germline V gene. For the CDR3, the DNA is TGTGCCAGCAAGGGAATCAGGACAGGACTCTACGAGCAGTACTTC. Translated, it gives CASKGIRTGLYEQYF.

This clonotype was observed a few times. The chain links TRBV29-1 to TRBJ1-2; 7 bases line up with TRBD1. CDR3 size: 14 residues. CDR1 is SQVTM and CDR2 is ANQGSEA in the germline V gene. The ends lost 6 bases at V and 7 bases at J; junction bases unmatched: 14. The CDR3 protein is CSVLQGFSGSGYTF. The DNA for the CDR3 is TGCAGCGTGTTACAGGGGTTCAGTGGGTCTGGCTACACCTTC.

This clonotype was seen many times. The chain links TRBV6-2 or TRBV6-3 to TRBJ2-1; D gene uncertain. Germline assignment: CDR1 MNHEY and CDR2 SVGEGT. The length of the CDR3 is 13 residues. Deletions cut 2 bases from V and 7 bases from J, with 9 bases between. The CDR3 coding sequence is TGTGCCAGCAGTTACGGAATTTGGAATGAGCAGTTCTTC. It codes for CASSYGIWNEQFF.

This clonotype is medium-sized within its sample. V usage is TRBV27 and J usage is TRBJ2-1; 9 bases map to TRBD2. Germline CDR1 is MNHEY and CDR2 is SMNVEV (reference sequence). J was trimmed by 8 bases and V by 2 bases; bases with no gene match: 10. This CDR3 region has 16 residues. CDR3 bases: TGTGCCAGCAGTTTACTTGGCGGGAGGGCCAGCCATGAGCAGTTCTTC. It is translated as CASSLLGGRASHEQFF.

This clonotype was seen repeatedly, ten times or more. The CDR3 sequence is CAWGSGLDYEQYF. The CDR3 region has the DNA TGTGCCTGGGGGTCGGGACTAGACTACGAGCAGTACTTC. The chain is built from TRBV30 and TRBJ2-7, with 8 bases aligning to TRBD2. V lost 5 bases and J lost 3; bases outside the gene matches: 6. Germline V gives CDR1 GTSNPN, CDR2 SVGIG (reference sequence). The CDR3 is 13 amino acids.

This clonotype was recorded at least ten times. V usage is TRBV6-5 and J usage is TRBJ2-5; 12 positions match TRBD2. This CDR3 is built from 14 residues. Trimming cost V 5 bases and J 5 bases; bases outside gene matches: 3. CDR1 and CDR2 from the germline V gene are MNHEY and SVGAGI. The CDR3 DNA sequence: TGTGCCAGCAGTACTAGCGGGAGGCAGGAGACCCAGTACTTC. Translating it yields CASSTSGRQETQYF.

In this sample, this clonotype turned up a few times. The V gene is TRBV6-2 or TRBV6-3, the J gene TRBJ2-1; 15 nucleotides align to TRBD2. Per the germline V gene, CDR1 is MNHEY and CDR2 is SVGEGT. The CDR3 is made up of 19 amino acids. The V and J ends lost 2 bases and 3 bases, in that order; junction bases with no gene match: 8. DNA of the CDR3: TGTGCCAGCAGTTACCCGGGACTAGCGGGAGGTCGCGGCTACAATGAGCAGTTCTTC. Translation gives CASSYPGLAGGRGYNEQFF.

This clonotype was observed at least ten times. The V and J genes are TRBV7-9 and TRBJ1-1; D is undetermined. There are 14 residues in the CDR3. Trimming stripped 4 bases from V and 0 bases from J, with 9 bases between. Germline assignment: CDR1 SEHNR and CDR2 FQNEAQ (reference sequence). The CDR3 nucleotides are TGTGCCAGCAGCTCACCCCGGATGAACACTGAAGCTTTCTTT. As protein: CASSSPRMNTEAFF.

The table lists this clonotype with many counts. This rearrangement joins TRBV11-2 to TRBJ2-1, with a weak D call TRBD2 (6 bases). Germline loops: CDR1 SGHAT, CDR2 FQNNGV. Trimming pared 7 bases from V and 9 bases from J, leaving 13 bases between. The CDR3 length is 12 residues. The CDR3 loop is CASTQLAGEQFF. CDR3 DNA: TGTGCCAGCACCCAACTAGCCGGTGAGCAGTTCTTC.

This clonotype showed up many times. This chain joins TRBV2 and TRBJ2-3; D may match TRBD1 or TRBD2 (5 bases each). V lost 7 bases to trimming and J lost 1 base, with 12 bases between them. Germline CDR1 and CDR2: SNHLY and FYNNEI. This CDR3 region has 14 residues. CDR3 sequence reads: CASTEQGRTDTQYF. CDR3 coding DNA: TGTGCCAGCACGGAGCAGGGACGCACAGATACGCAGTATTTT.

There are a few counts of this clonotype. This chain links TRBV5-1 with TRBJ1-1; no firm D call. The germline gives CDR1 SGHRS, CDR2 YFSETQ. V was pared by 3 bases and J by 4 bases, with 13 bases between. The CDR3 is made up of 14 amino acids. DNA for the CDR3: TGCGCCAGCAGCTCCGGAGATGCGGGCACTGAAGCTTTCTTT. As protein: CASSSGDAGTEAFF.

The V gene is TRBV7-3, the J gene TRBJ2-3, with D perhaps matching TRBD1 (6 bases). Germline CDR1 and CDR2: SGHTA and FQGTGA. The CDR3 loop spans 13 amino acids. Trimming took off 4 bases at V and 2 bases at J, with 7 bases between the two ends. CDR3 sequence (DNA): TGTGCCAGCAGCTGGGGGCCCACAGATACGCAGTATTTT. This sequence encodes CASSWGPTDTQYF.

This clonotype has just a few counts. The V gene is TRBV28, the J gene TRBJ1-1; D uncertain. The germline gives CDR1 MDHEN, CDR2 SYDVKM. V was clipped by 6 bases and J by 0 bases, with 5 bases between them. This CDR3 has 12 amino acids. The CDR3 nucleotides read TGTGCCAGCAGGACAATGAACACTGAAGCTTTCTTT. It encodes CASRTMNTEAFF.